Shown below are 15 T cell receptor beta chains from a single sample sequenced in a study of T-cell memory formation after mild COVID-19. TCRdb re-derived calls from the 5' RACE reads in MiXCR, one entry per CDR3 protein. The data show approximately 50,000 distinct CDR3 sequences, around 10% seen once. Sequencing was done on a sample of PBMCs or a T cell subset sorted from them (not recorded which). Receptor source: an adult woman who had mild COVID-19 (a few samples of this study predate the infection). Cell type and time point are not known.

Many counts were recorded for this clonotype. Here the CDR3 DNA reads TGTGCCAGCAGCTTAGTACAGGGCGGCCCGGCCAATGAGCAGTTCTTC. Translating gives CASSLVQGGPANEQFF. V gene TRBV7-9 combines with J gene TRBJ2-1, with a weak D call TRBD1 (6 bases). This CDR3 has 16 residues. V was shortened by 1 base and J by 6 bases, with 16 bases between the two germline ends. Germline V gene sequence: CDR1 SEHNR, CDR2 FQNEAQ (reference sequence).

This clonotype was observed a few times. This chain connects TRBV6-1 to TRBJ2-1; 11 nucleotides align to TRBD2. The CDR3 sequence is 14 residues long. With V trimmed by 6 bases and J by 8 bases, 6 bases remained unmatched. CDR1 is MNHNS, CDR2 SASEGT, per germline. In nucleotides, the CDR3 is TGTGCCAGCAGGACCGGGACTAGCGGCGATGAGCAGTTCTTC. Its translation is CASRTGTSGDEQFF.

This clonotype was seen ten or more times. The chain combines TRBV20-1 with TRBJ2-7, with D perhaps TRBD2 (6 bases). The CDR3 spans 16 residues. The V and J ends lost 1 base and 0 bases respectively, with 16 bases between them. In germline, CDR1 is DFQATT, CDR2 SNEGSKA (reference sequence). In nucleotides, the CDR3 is TGCAGTGCTAGAGGGGAGCGGGTGGTGAGCTCCTACGAGCAGTACTTC. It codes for CSARGERVVSSYEQYF.

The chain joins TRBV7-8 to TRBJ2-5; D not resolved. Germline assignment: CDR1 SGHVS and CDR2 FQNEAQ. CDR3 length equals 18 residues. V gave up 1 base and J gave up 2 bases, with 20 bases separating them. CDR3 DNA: TGTGCCAGCAGCTTAGGTTTAGTAGCAGATGGGCGACAAGAGACCCAGTACTTC. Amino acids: CASSLGLVADGRQETQYF.

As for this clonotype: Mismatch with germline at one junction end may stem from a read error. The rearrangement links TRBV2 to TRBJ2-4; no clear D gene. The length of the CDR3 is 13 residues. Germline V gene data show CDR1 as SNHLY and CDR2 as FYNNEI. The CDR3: CDSSPIGKNIQYF. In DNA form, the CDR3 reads TGTGACAGCAGCCCCATCGGGAAAAACATTCAGTACTTC.

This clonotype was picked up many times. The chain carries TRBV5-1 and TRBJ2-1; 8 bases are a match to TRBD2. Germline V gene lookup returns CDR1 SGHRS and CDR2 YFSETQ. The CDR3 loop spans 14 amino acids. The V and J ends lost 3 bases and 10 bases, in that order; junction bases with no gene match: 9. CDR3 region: CASSSEPGLAEQFF. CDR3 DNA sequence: TGCGCCAGCAGCTCCGAACCCGGACTAGCCGAGCAGTTCTTC.

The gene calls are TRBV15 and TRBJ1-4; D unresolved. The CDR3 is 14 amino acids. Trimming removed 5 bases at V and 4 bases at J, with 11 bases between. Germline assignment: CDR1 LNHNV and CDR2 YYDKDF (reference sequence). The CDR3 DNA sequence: TGTGCCACCAGCCGAGGGAGGGTTAATGAAAAACTGTTTTTT. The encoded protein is CATSRGRVNEKLFF. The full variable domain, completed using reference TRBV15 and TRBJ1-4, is DAMVIQNPRYQVTQFGKPVTLSCSQTLNHNVMYWYQQKSSQAPKLLFHYYDKDFNNEADTPDNFQSRRPNTSFCFLDIRSPGLGDTAMYLCATSRGRVNEKLFFGSGTQLSVL.

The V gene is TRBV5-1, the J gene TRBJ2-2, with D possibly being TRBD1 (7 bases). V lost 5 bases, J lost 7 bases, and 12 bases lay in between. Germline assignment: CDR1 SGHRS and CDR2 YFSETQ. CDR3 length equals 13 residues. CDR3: CASREGANGELFF. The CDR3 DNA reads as TGCGCCAGCAGGGAGGGGGCGAACGGGGAGCTGTTTTTT.

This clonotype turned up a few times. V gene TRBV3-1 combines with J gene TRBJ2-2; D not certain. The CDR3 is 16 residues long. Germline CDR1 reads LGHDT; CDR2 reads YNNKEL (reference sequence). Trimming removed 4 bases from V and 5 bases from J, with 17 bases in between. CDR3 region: CASSPPGLVGTGELFF. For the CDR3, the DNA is TGTGCCAGCAGCCCGCCGGGCCTCGTCGGGACCGGGGAGCTGTTTTTT.

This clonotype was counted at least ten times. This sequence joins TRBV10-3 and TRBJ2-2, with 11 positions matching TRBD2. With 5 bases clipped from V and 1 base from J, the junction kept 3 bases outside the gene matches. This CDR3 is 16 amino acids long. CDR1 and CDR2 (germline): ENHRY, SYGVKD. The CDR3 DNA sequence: TGTGCCATCAGTTCCGGGACTAGCGGGAACACCGGGGAGCTGTTTTTT. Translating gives CAISSGTSGNTGELFF.

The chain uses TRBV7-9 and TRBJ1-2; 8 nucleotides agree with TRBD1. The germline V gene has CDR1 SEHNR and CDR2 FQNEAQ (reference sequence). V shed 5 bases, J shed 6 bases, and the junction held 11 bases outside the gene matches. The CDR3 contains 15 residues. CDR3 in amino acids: CASSRYPTGADGYTF. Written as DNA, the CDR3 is TGTGCCAGCAGCCGTTATCCGACAGGGGCGGATGGCTACACCTTC.

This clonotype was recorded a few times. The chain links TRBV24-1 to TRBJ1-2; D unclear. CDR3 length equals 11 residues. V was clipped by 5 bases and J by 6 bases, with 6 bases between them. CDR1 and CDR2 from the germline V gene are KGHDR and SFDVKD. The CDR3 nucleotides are TGTGCCACCAGTGGTCCTGATGGCTACACCTTC. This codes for CATSGPDGYTF.

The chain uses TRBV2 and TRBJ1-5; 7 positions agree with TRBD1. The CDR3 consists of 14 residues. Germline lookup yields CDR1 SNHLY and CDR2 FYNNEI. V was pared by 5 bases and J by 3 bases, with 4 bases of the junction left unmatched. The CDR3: CASSFQGDNQPQHF. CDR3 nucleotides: TGTGCCAGCAGTTTTCAGGGGGACAATCAGCCCCAGCATTTT.

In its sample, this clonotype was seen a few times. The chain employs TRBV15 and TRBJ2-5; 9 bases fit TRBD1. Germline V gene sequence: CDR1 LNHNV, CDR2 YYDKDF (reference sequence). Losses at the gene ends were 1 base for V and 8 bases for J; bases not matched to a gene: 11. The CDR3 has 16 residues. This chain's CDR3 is CATSRGGDRALETQYF. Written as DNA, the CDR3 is TGTGCCACCAGCAGAGGTGGGGACAGGGCACTGGAAACCCAGTACTTC.

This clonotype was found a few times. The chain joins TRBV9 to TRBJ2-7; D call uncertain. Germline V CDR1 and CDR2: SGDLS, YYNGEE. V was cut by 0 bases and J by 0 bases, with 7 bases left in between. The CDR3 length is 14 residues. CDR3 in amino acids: CASSVAPSSYEQYF. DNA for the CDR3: TGTGCCAGCAGCGTAGCTCCTAGCTCCTACGAGCAGTACTTC.